Below are 16 T cell receptor beta chains sequenced from a single sample in a study of tumor and adjacent non-tumor tissue in lung cancer. Three rounds of nested PCR, following a modified ARM-PCR protocol, produced the TCRbeta library. One entry per CDR3 protein results from TCRdb running MiXCR on the multiplex PCR reads. The sample lists more than 90,000 distinct CDR3 sequences, about 67% occurring once. No cell sorting was done before RNA was extracted from the tissue. The specimen was lung tumor tissue. The receptors were sampled from a man aged 55 to 70 with non-small cell lung cancer.

V and J are TRBV5-4 and TRBJ2-7; 9 bases are shared with TRBD2. This CDR3 has 15 amino acids. Trimming took 4 bases from V and 1 from J; bases not matched to a gene: 6. The germline V gene encodes CDR1 SGHNT and CDR2 YYREEE (reference sequence). The CDR3 DNA reads TGTGCCAGCAGCGGCGCGGGGGGGCCGTCCTACGAGCAGTACTTC. Protein product: CASSGAGGPSYEQYF.

In this sample, this clonotype turned up many times. This rearrangement joins TRBV12-3 or TRBV12-4 to TRBJ2-3, with 8 bases that match TRBD1. The ends lost 3 bases at V and 3 bases at J; junction bases unmatched: 5. This CDR3 comprises 15 residues. The CDR3 coding sequence is TGTGCCAGCAGTTTGGGCAGGGGGCAAACAGATACGCAGTATTTT. Translating gives CASSLGRGQTDTQYF.

Of note for this clonotype: The junction shows a germline mismatch at one end, possibly a read error. The chain couples TRBV4-1 to TRBJ2-3; TRBD2 matches 8 bases. CDR1 is MGHRA and CDR2 is YSYEKL in the germline V gene. The CDR3 sequence is 16 residues long. CDR3 nucleotides: TGCGCCATCAGCCAAGATAATAGGGTGGCGGGGGGTATGCAGTATTTT. This encodes CAISQDNRVAGGMQYF.

This clonotype came up a few times. A much larger clone lies a single base off, so this may be a read error. This chain uses TRBV12-3 or TRBV12-4 with TRBJ2-2, with 10 bases fitting TRBD1. CDR3 length: 14 amino acids. Trimming cost V 5 bases and J 9 bases; bases outside gene matches: 6. The CDR3 sequence: CASSPGQGYRELFF. The CDR3 DNA reads as TGTGCCAGCAGTCCGGGACAGGGGTACAGGGAGCTGTTTTTT.

There are many counts of this clonotype. This chain links TRBV12-3 or TRBV12-4 with TRBJ2-1, with 8 bases lining up with TRBD2. The CDR3 has 15 amino acids. Germline trimming cut 6 bases from V and 1 base from J; bases unmatched to any gene: 5. The CDR3 sequence is CASRASGGSYNEQFF. In nucleotides, the CDR3 is TGTGCCAGCAGAGCCAGCGGGGGTTCCTACAATGAGCAGTTCTTC.

The chain employs TRBV29-1 and TRBJ2-2, with 11 bases lining up with TRBD2. V was pared by 6 bases and J by 1 base, with 7 bases of the junction left unmatched. The CDR3 has 16 amino acids. Germline-derived CDR1 and CDR2 are SQVTM and ANQGSEA. The CDR3 is CSVYGTSGMNTGELFF. The CDR3 DNA is TGCAGCGTATACGGGACTAGCGGAATGAACACCGGGGAGCTGTTTTTT.

In its sample, this clonotype was seen a few times. The chain carries TRBV20-1 and TRBJ1-4; 8 nucleotides line up with TRBD1. The V gene's germline CDR1 is DFQATT and CDR2 SNEGSKA (reference sequence). J lost 8 bases, V lost 2 bases, and 7 bases had no gene match. The CDR3 is 14 residues long. The DNA for the CDR3 is TGCAGTGCTAGAAGCCAGGGGGCAGTGGAAAAACTGTTTTTT. Its protein is CSARSQGAVEKLFF.

The chain joins TRBV7-9 to TRBJ2-7; D is unclear. Germline CDR1 is SEHNR and CDR2 is FQNEAQ (reference sequence). There are 13 residues in the CDR3. V lost 3 bases to trimming and J lost 1 base, with 7 bases between them. CDR3 residues: CASSLSRSYEQYF. For the CDR3, the DNA is TGTGCCAGCAGCTTGTCTAGGTCCTACGAGCAGTACTTC.

This clonotype has a handful of counts. The J gene is TRBJ2-6, the V gene TRBV7-3, with unresolved D. Germline V CDR1 and CDR2: SGHTA, FQGTGA. V lost 5 bases and J 0 bases, leaving 5 bases between the germline ends. The CDR3 loop spans 14 amino acids. This CDR3 is CASSPSSGANVLTF. The CDR3 DNA follows: TGTGCCAGCAGCCCGAGCTCTGGGGCCAACGTCCTGACTTTC.

To note about this clonotype: At one of its ends the junction is not consistent with the germline gene, which may arise from a read error. The gene calls are TRBV4-1 and TRBJ2-1; possible D gene TRBD2, 9 bases. Germline values: CDR1 MGHRA, CDR2 YSYEKL. The CDR3 is 18 residues long. CDR3 nucleotide sequence: TGCGCCACCAGCCAGGGGACAGGCATAGCGGGAGATCGCAATGAACAGTTCTTC. This gives the protein CATSQGTGIAGDRNEQFF.

Concerning this clonotype itself: A junction end diverges from the germline sequence, so it may reflect a read error. V usage is TRBV6-1 and J usage is TRBJ1-5, with D unclear. The V gene's germline CDR1 is MNHNS and CDR2 SASEGT. The CDR3 has 13 amino acids. The CDR3: CASSDILDQPQHF. CDR3 in DNA: TGCGCCAGCAGCGACATACTCGATCAGCCCCAGCATTTT.

V and J are TRBV20-1 and TRBJ1-5; possibly TRBD2 for D (5 bases). The DNA end lines up better with TRBJ2-3; the J call may be wrong. This CDR3 is 13 amino acids long. Germline CDR1 and CDR2: DFQATT and SNEGSKA (reference sequence). The CDR3 region is CSARDPGNQPQYF. CDR3 nucleotide sequence: TGCAGTGCTAGAGATCCGGGAAATCAGCCCCAGTATTTT.

Details on this clonotype: At one end the junction does not follow the germline gene, possibly because of a read error. V is TRBV12-3 or TRBV12-4 and J is TRBJ2-1; no clear D gene. This CDR3 is built from 12 residues. Here the CDR3 reads CASSQNSNEQFF. CDR3 nucleotide sequence: TGTGCCAGCAGCCAGAACAGCAATGAGCAATTCTTC.

Concerning this clonotype itself: Because it lacks the conserved phenylalanine or tryptophan at the end, this CDR3 is likely a read error. The V and J genes are TRBV11-2 and TRBJ2-2; D remains unclear. The CDR3 runs to 15 residues. The germline CDR1 and CDR2 sequences are SGHAT and FQNNGV. CDR3 nucleotides: TGTGCCAACAGCCACCGTGTCGCGAACACCGGGGAGCTGTTTTTA. It is translated as CANSHRVANTGELFL.

In this sample, this clonotype turned up once. The V and J genes are TRBV20-1 and TRBJ2-3, with 9 bases matching TRBD2. Germline assignment: CDR1 DFQATT and CDR2 SNEGSKA (reference sequence). Losses at the gene ends were 6 bases for V and 4 bases for J; bases not matched to a gene: 8. The CDR3 loop spans 14 amino acids. The CDR3 region has the DNA TGCAGTGCGCCTAGCGGGAAAGCACCAGATACGCAGTATTTT. It yields the protein CSAPSGKAPDTQYF.

This sequence joins TRBV12-3 or TRBV12-4 and TRBJ1-5; no clear D gene. The ends were cut back, 9 bases at V and 4 bases at J, with 19 bases in the middle. CDR3 size: 15 residues. As DNA, the CDR3 is TGTGCCAGTAGCCCCGCCGGGGTTTGTAATCAGCCCCAGCATTTT. Amino acids: CASSPAGVCNQPQHF.